Below, 26 T cell receptor beta chains from the same sample are listed, as sequenced in a study of human T cells and chemical hapten exposure. Stated time point: pre-sensitization, week 0. Treatment reported: therapeutic diphenylcyclopropenone sensitization with weekly scalp DPC. From the RACE reads, TCRdb called clonotypes with MiXCR, one entry per CDR3 protein. The repertoire holds 95,000 to 100,000 distinct CDR3 sequences, 10% to 11% seen once, with about 3% in the top ten. This material consisted of whole blood, taken in connection with sensitization to the hapten diphenylcyclopropenone (DPC). The origin of the receptors is a woman in her sixties with alopecia areata. Some clones in this sample may be carry-over from other donors' samples.

This clonotype occurred a few times. CDR3 in amino acids: CASSWASLAHNEQFF. In DNA, the CDR3 is TGTGCCAGCAGCTGGGCCTCCCTAGCCCACAATGAGCAGTTCTTC. The rearrangement joins TRBV11-1 to TRBJ2-1; TRBD2 is a possible D gene (5 bases). V lost 4 bases, J lost 5 bases, and 15 bases lay in between. The CDR3 runs 15 residues. CDR1 is SGHAT and CDR2 is FQDESV in the germline V gene (reference sequence).

This clonotype appeared many times. The chain recombines TRBV29-1 with TRBJ2-5; TRBD2 agrees at 7 bases. Germline assignment: CDR1 SQVTM and CDR2 ANQGSEA. Trimming at V came to 7 bases and at J to 5 bases, leaving 13 bases not matched to a gene. The CDR3 loop spans 14 amino acids. CDR3 in amino acids: CSAVSGGDWETQYF. The CDR3 DNA is TGCAGCGCTGTCTCTGGGGGGGATTGGGAGACCCAGTACTTC.

J is TRBJ1-3 and V is TRBV3-1; D not resolved. Trimming left V 4 bases short and J 4 bases short, with 11 bases between. Germline lookup yields CDR1 LGHDT and CDR2 YNNKEL (reference sequence). The CDR3 is 14 amino acids. CDR3 in DNA: TGTGCCAGCAGCCCGACATTGGCCGGAAACACCATATATTTT. Protein: CASSPTLAGNTIYF.

This clonotype was observed at least ten times. The rearrangement uses TRBV29-1 and TRBJ1-3; 8 bases map to TRBD1. The CDR3 contains 17 residues. The germline V gene has CDR1 SQVTM and CDR2 ANQGSEA. The V segment lost 4 bases and the J segment 0 bases; nucleotides outside the gene matches: 11. In nucleotides, the CDR3 is TGCAGCGTTGTCTTTCCCGGGACAGGTCTCTCTGGAAACACCATATATTTT. Protein sequence: CSVVFPGTGLSGNTIYF.

This clonotype was found a few times. This chain joins TRBV3-1 and TRBJ2-1; D ambiguous. Germline-derived CDR1 and CDR2 are LGHDT and YNNKEL (reference sequence). Deletions cut 1 base from V and 3 bases from J, with 4 bases between. The CDR3 loop spans 13 amino acids. The CDR3 loop is CASSQALYNEQFF. CDR3 DNA sequence: TGTGCCAGCAGCCAAGCCCTCTACAATGAGCAGTTCTTC.

This clonotype was seen ten or more times. The rearrangement uses TRBV10-3 and TRBJ1-1; possible D gene TRBD1, 5 bases. The V gene lost 8 bases and the J gene lost 2 bases, with 9 bases spanning the gap. This CDR3 comprises 12 residues. CDR1 is ENHRY, CDR2 SYGVKD, per germline. The CDR3 region is CAIGTSNTEAFF. For the CDR3, the DNA is TGTGCCATCGGGACGAGTAACACTGAAGCTTTCTTT.

This clonotype was observed many times. The chain's CDR3 is CAISESKTALTNEKLFF. The CDR3 DNA reads TGTGCCATCAGTGAGTCGAAAACAGCCTTAACTAATGAAAAACTGTTTTTT. The chain couples TRBV10-3 to TRBJ1-4, with D unclear. CDR1 and CDR2 (germline): ENHRY, SYGVKD. This CDR3 spans 17 amino acids. V dropped 0 bases and J dropped 1 base, with 12 bases sitting between them.

This clonotype was recorded many times. This sequence joins TRBV5-1 and TRBJ2-1; 9 positions match TRBD2. After removal of 4 bases from V and 6 bases from J, the junction contained 5 bases not matched to a gene. The CDR3 sequence is 14 residues long. The germline V gene encodes CDR1 SGHRS and CDR2 YFSETQ. The DNA of the CDR3 is TGCGCCAGCAGCCAGGGACTAGCTTCCAATGAGCAGTTCTTC. Its translation: CASSQGLASNEQFF.

This clonotype was recorded at least ten times. The chain recombines TRBV7-9 with TRBJ2-7; D is undetermined. The CDR3 spans 12 residues. The V end lost 5 bases, the J end lost 1 base, and 6 bases lay between the germline ends. From germline, CDR1 is SEHNR and CDR2 FQNEAQ (reference sequence). This CDR3 reads CASSTESYEQYF. As DNA, the CDR3 is TGTGCCAGCAGCACTGAGTCCTACGAGCAGTACTTC.

Only a few counts were recorded for this clonotype. The V call is TRBV24-1, the J call TRBJ2-3; D remains unclear. Germline V gene data show CDR1 as KGHDR and CDR2 as SFDVKD. V lost 2 bases, J lost 3 bases, and 14 bases lay in between. The CDR3 extends over 16 amino acids. The CDR3 protein is CATSDSRTATTDTQYF. The CDR3 coding sequence is TGTGCCACCAGTGATTCCCGGACGGCTACGACAGATACGCAGTATTTT.

In this sample, this clonotype turned up many times. V and J are TRBV12-3 or TRBV12-4 and TRBJ2-2; no clear D gene. Trimming left V 8 bases short and J 0 bases short, with 13 bases between. The CDR3 contains 15 residues. The CDR3 DNA follows: TGTGCCAGCCATTTTACGCCGGCGAACACCGGGGAGCTGTTTTTT. It encodes CASHFTPANTGELFF.

As to this clonotype: An end of the junction does not agree with germline; a read error may underlie this. The V call is TRBV12-3 or TRBV12-4, the J call TRBJ1-3; the D is unclear. The CDR3 runs to 13 residues. The CDR3 protein is CASRSGPLNSIYF. The CDR3 nucleotides are TGTGCCAGCAGGTCCGGACCTTTAAACTCCATATATTTT.

This clonotype was seen repeatedly, ten times or more. The chain carries TRBV9 and TRBJ1-2; TRBD1 matches 8 bases. The V segment lost 0 bases and the J segment 2 bases; nucleotides outside the gene matches: 3. This CDR3 has 15 amino acids. Germline V gene data show CDR1 as SGDLS and CDR2 as YYNGEE. In DNA form, the CDR3 reads TGTGCCAGCAGCGTAGCCGGGACAGGAAACTATGGCTACACCTTC. It is translated as CASSVAGTGNYGYTF.

This clonotype was observed at least ten times. V gene TRBV5-4 combines with J gene TRBJ2-7; a weak D match, TRBD2 (5 bases). The ends were cut back, 6 bases at V and 11 bases at J, with 12 bases in the middle. The V gene's germline CDR1 is SGHNT and CDR2 YYREEE (reference sequence). The CDR3 length is 10 residues. The CDR3 loop is CASTPAEEYF. CDR3 coding DNA: TGTGCCAGCACCCCAGCGGAGGAGTACTTC.

The chain carries TRBV6-6 and TRBJ1-4, with D unclear. Germline V gene sequence: CDR1 MNHNY, CDR2 SVGAGI (reference sequence). Trimming took off 4 bases at V and 5 bases at J, with 11 bases between the two ends. The CDR3 loop spans 14 amino acids. The CDR3 spells CASSCGHQNEKLFF. CDR3 DNA: TGTGCCAGCAGTTGTGGGCACCAGAATGAAAAACTGTTTTTT.

V is TRBV11-2 and J is TRBJ1-1; D is unresolved. The V gene's germline CDR1 is SGHAT and CDR2 FQNNGV. The CDR3 has 10 residues. With 4 bases removed from V and 11 bases from J, the gap between germline ends came to 8 bases. The CDR3 bases are TGTGCCAGCAGCTCTGCTGGTGCTTTCTTT. It codes for CASSSAGAFF. Using reference TRBV11-2 and TRBJ1-1 for the parts outside the CDR3, the full variable domain is EAGVAQSPRYKIIEKRQSVAFWCNPISGHATLYWYQQILGQGPKLLIQFQNNGVVDDSQLPKDRFSAERLKGVDSTLKIQPAKLEDSAVYLCASSSAGAFFGQGTRLTVV.

In this sample, this clonotype turned up many times. CDR3 nucleotide sequence: TGTGCCTGGAGTAGGGCCTCCTACGAGCAGTACTTC. It is translated as CAWSRASYEQYF. This sequence joins TRBV30 and TRBJ2-7; D is undetermined. Trimming stripped 2 bases from V and 0 bases from J, with 5 bases between. Germline V lookup: CDR1 GTSNPN, CDR2 SVGIG (reference sequence). The CDR3 is made up of 12 amino acids.

This clonotype appeared many times. The chain is built from TRBV29-1 and TRBJ2-7; TRBD2 matches 7 bases. Germline CDR1 SQVTM, CDR2 ANQGSEA. Germline trimming cut 6 bases from V and 6 bases from J; bases unmatched to any gene: 8. The CDR3 spans 12 residues. CDR3 residues: CSVMGGAGEQYF. Written as DNA, the CDR3 is TGCAGCGTAATGGGAGGGGCAGGCGAGCAGTACTTC.

This clonotype has more than one count but fewer than ten. This chain joins TRBV12-3 or TRBV12-4 and TRBJ1-6; D gene uncertain. The CDR3 is 13 residues long. Deletions cut 4 bases from V and 9 bases from J, with 10 bases between. The CDR3 reads CASSWLIGSPLHF. The CDR3 DNA reads TGTGCCAGCAGTTGGCTAATTGGTTCACCCCTCCACTTT.

To note about this clonotype: One end of the junction fails to match germline, which may point to a read error. The rearrangement uses TRBV2 and TRBJ1-5; no clear D gene. CDR3 length equals 14 residues. Germline CDR1 is SNHLY and CDR2 is FYNNEI. CDR3 amino acids: CASREGSGVQPQHF. CDR3 nucleotide sequence: TGTGCCAGCAGAGAAGGGAGCGGGGTCCAGCCCCAGCATTTT.

V is TRBV27 and J is TRBJ2-7; 8 positions match TRBD2. The CDR3 consists of 14 residues. V lost 3 bases to trimming and J lost 4 bases; unmatched junction nucleotides: 5. CDR1 is MNHEY, CDR2 SMNVEV, per germline (reference sequence). The CDR3 nucleotides are TGTGCCAGCAGTTTCGGGACTAGTCAGTACGAGCAGTACTTC. Translation: CASSFGTSQYEQYF.

A note on this clonotype: This may stem from a read error, because a much larger clone lies one nucleotide away. The rearrangement links TRBV19 to TRBJ1-5; 12 positions agree with TRBD1. The germline V gene encodes CDR1 LNHDA and CDR2 SQIVND (reference sequence). J lost 1 base, V lost 3 bases, and 16 bases had no gene match. The CDR3 runs 21 residues. The DNA of the CDR3 is TGTGCCAGTAGTATTGATCCCTCCGGGACAGGGGGCGGAAGGAGCAATCAGCCCCAGCATTTT. It codes for CASSIDPSGTGGGRSNQPQHF.

This clonotype occurred many times. This sequence joins TRBV12-5 and TRBJ2-1; D not resolved. Germline assignment: CDR1 LGHNT and CDR2 FRNRAP. This CDR3 has 11 amino acids. Trimming took off 3 bases at V and 5 bases at J, with 2 bases between the two ends. The CDR3 is CASGLDNEQFF. Here the CDR3 DNA reads TGTGCTAGTGGTTTAGACAATGAGCAGTTCTTC.

The sample holds a few counts of this clonotype. The rearrangement links TRBV9 to TRBJ1-2; D is possibly TRBD1 (6 bases). V lost 0 bases to trimming and J lost 1 base, with 10 bases between them. The CDR3 is made up of 15 amino acids. The V gene's germline CDR1 is SGDLS and CDR2 YYNGEE. The CDR3 DNA is TGTGCCAGCAGCGTAGTTTCAGGGGATAACTATGGCTACACCTTC. Translation gives CASSVVSGDNYGYTF.

In this sample, this clonotype turned up many times. The chain employs TRBV11-2 and TRBJ2-5; D is ambiguous. Germline V CDR1 and CDR2: SGHAT, FQNNGV. The CDR3 length is 14 residues. V was trimmed by 4 bases and J by 2 bases, leaving 11 bases between them. The CDR3 here is CASSYLSFQETQYF. CDR3 nucleotide sequence: TGTGCCAGCAGCTATTTGTCATTTCAAGAGACCCAGTACTTC.

This clonotype has more than one count but fewer than ten. This sequence joins TRBV21-1 and TRBJ2-1. TRBV21-1 is flagged as a pseudogene. The CDR3 runs 10 residues. CDR3 sequence: CASSMGEQFF. The CDR3 DNA sequence: TGTGCCAGCAGCATGGGTGAGCAGTTCTTC.